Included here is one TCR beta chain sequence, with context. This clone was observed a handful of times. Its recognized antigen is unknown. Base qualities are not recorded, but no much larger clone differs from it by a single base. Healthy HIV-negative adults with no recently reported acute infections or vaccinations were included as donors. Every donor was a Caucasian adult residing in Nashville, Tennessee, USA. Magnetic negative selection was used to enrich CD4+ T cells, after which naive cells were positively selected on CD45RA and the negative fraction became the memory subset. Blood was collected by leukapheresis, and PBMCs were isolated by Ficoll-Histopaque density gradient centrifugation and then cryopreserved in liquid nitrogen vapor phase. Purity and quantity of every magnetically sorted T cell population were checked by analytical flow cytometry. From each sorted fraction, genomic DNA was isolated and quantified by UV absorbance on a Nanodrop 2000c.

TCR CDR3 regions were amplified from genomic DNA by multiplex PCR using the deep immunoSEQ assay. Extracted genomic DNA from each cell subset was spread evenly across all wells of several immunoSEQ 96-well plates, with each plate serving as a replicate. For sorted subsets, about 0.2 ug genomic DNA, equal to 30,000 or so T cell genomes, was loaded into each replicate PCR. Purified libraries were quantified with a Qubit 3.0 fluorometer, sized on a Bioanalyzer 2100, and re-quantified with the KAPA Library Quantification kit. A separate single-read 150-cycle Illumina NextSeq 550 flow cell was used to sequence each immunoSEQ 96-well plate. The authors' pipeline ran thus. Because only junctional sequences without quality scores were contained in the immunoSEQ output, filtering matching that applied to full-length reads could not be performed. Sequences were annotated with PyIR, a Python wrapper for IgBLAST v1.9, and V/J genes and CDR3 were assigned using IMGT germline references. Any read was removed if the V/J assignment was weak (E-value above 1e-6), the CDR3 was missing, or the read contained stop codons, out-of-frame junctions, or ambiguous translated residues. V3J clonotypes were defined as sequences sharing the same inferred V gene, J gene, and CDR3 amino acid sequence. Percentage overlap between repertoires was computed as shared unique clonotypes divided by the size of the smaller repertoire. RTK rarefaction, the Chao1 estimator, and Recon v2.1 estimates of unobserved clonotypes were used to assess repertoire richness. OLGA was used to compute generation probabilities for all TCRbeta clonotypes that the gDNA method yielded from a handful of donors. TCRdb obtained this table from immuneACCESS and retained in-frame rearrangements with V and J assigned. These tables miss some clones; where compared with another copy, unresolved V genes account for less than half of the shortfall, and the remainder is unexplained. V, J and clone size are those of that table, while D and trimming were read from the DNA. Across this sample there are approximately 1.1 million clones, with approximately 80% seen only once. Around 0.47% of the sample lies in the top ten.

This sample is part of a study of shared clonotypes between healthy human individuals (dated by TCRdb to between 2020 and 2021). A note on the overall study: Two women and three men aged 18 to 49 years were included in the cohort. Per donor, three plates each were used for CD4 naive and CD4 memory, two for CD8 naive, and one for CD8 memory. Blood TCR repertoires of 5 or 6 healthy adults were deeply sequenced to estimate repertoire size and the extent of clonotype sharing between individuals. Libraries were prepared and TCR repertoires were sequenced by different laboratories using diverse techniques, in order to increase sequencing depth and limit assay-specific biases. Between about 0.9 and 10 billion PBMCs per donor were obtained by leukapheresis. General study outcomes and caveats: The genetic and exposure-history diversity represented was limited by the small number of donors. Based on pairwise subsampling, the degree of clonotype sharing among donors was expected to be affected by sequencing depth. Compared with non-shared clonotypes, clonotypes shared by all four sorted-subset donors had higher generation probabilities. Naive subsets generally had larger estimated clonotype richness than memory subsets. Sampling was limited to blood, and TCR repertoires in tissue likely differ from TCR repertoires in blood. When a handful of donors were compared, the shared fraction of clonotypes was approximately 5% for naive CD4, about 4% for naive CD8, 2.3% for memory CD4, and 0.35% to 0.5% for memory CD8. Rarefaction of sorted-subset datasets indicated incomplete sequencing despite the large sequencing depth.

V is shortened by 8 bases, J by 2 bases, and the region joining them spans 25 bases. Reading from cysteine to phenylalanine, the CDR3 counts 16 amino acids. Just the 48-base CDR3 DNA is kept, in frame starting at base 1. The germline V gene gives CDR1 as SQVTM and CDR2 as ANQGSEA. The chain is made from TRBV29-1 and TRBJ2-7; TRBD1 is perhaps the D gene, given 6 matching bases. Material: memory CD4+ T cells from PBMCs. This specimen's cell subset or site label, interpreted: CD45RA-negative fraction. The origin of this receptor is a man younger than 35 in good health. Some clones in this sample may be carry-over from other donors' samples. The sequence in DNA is TGCAGCCCGCTGTCAGGGCGGCAGGGGACCACCTACGAGCAGTACTTC. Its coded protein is CSPLSGRQGTTYEQYF.